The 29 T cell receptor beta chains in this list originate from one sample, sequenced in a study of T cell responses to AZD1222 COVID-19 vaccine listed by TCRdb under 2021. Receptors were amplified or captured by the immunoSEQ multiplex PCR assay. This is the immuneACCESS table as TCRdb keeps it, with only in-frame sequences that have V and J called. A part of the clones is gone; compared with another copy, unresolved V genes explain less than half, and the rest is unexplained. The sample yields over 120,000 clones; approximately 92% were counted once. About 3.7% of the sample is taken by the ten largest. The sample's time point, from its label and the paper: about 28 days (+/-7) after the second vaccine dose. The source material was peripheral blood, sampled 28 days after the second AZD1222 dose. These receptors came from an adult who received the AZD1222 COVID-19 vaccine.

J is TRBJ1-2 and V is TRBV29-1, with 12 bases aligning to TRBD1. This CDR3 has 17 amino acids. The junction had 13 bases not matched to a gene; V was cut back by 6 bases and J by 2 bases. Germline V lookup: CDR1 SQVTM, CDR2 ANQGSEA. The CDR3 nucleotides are TGCAGCGTCGATCCGGGACAGGGGGCGCATAAGAACTATGGCTACACCTTC. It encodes CSVDPGQGAHKNYGYTF.

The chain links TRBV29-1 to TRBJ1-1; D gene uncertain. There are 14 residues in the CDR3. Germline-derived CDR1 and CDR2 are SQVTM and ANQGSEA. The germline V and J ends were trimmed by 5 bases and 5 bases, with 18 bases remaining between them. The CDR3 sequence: CSVQRSRVGTEAFF. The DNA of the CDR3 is TGCAGCGTTCAGCGGTCGCGGGTAGGGACTGAAGCTTTCTTT.

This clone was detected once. The CDR3 DNA follows: TGTGCCAGCAGGACAGGGGGCTTCACTGAAGCTTTCTTT. The encoded protein is CASRTGGFTEAFF. The genes are TRBV28 and TRBJ1-1, with 10 bases matching TRBD1. J gave up 4 bases and V 6 bases, and 2 bases lay outside the gene matches. CDR1 is MDHEN, CDR2 SYDVKM, per germline. CDR3 size: 13 residues. The full variable domain, in which reference TRBV28 and TRBJ1-1 provide the parts outside the CDR3, is DVKVTQSSRYLVKRTGEKVFLECVQDMDHENMFWYRQDPGLGLRLIYFSYDVKMKEKGDIPEGYSVSREKKERFSLILESASTNQTSMYLCASRTGGFTEAFFGQGTRLTVV.

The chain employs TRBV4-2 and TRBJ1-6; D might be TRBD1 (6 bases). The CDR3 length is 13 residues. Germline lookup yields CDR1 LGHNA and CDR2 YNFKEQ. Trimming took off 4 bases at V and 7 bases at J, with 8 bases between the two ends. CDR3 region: CASSPGQNSPLHF. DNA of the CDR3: TGTGCCAGCAGCCCCGGACAGAATTCACCCCTCCACTTT.

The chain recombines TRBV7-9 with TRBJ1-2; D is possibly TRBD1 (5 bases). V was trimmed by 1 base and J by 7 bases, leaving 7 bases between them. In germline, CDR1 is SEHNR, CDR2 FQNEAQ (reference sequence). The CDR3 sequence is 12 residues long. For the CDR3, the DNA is TGTGCCAGCAGCTTAGGGGACCTTGGCTACACCTTC. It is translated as CASSLGDLGYTF. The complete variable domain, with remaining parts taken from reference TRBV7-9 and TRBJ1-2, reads DTGVSQNPRHKITKRGQNVTFRCDPISEHNRLYWYRQTLGQGPEFLTYFQNEAQLEKSRLLSDRFSAERPKGSFSTLEIQRTEQGDSAMYLCASSLGDLGYTFGSGTRLTVV.

In nucleotides, the CDR3 is TGTGCCAGCAGCTTTGGCAGGGGGAACACTGAAGCTTTCTTT. It is translated as CASSFGRGNTEAFF. The rearrangement uses TRBV13 and TRBJ1-1, with D maybe TRBD1 (6 bases). V dropped 3 bases and J dropped 1 base, with 9 bases sitting between them. The CDR3 covers 14 residues. The V gene's germline CDR1 is PRHDT and CDR2 FYEKMQ (reference sequence).

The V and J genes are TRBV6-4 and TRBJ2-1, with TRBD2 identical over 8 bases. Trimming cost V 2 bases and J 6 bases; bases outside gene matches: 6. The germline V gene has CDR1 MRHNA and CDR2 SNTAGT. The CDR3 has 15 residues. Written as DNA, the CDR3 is TGTGCCAGCAGTGACAGTGCGGGAGGTTTCAATGAGCAGTTCTTC. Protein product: CASSDSAGGFNEQFF.

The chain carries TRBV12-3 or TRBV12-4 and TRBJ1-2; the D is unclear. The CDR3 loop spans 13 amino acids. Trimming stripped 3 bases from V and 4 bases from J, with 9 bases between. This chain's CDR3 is CASSLGRSYGYTF. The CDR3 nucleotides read TGTGCCAGCAGTTTGGGCCGTAGCTATGGCTACACCTTC.

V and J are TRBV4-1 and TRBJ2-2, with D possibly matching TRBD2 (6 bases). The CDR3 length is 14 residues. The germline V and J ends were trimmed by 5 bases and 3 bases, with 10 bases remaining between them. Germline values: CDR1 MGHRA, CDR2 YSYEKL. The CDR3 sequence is CASSGGTYTGELFF. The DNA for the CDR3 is TGCGCCAGCAGCGGAGGGACCTACACCGGGGAGCTGTTTTTT.

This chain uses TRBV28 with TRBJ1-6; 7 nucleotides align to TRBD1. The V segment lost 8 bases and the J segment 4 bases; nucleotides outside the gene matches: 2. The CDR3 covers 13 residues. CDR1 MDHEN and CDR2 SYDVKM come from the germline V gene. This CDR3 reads CASEGQYNSPLHF. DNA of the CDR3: TGTGCCAGCGAGGGACAGTATAATTCACCCCTCCACTTT.

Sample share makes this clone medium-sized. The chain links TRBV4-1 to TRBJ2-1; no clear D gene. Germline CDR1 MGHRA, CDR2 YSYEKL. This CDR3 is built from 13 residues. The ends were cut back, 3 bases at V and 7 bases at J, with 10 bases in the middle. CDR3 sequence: CASSQSEGNEQFF. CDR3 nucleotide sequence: TGCGCCAGCAGCCAGTCAGAAGGGAATGAGCAGTTCTTC.

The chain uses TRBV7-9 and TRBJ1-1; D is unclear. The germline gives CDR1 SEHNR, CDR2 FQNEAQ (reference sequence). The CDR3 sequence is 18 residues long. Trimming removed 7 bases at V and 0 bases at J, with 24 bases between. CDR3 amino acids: CASTVIGDLGSMNTEAFF. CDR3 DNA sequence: TGTGCCAGCACCGTAATCGGCGACCTAGGATCCATGAACACTGAAGCTTTCTTT.

This CDR3 is CASSETGGITEAFF. The CDR3 DNA sequence: TGCGCCAGCAGTGAGACAGGGGGGATCACTGAAGCTTTCTTT. The rearrangement uses TRBV10-2 and TRBJ1-1, with 8 bases fitting TRBD1. The CDR3 runs 14 residues. Germline trimming cut 2 bases from V and 4 bases from J; bases unmatched to any gene: 3. CDR1 and CDR2 (germline): WSHSY, SAAADI.

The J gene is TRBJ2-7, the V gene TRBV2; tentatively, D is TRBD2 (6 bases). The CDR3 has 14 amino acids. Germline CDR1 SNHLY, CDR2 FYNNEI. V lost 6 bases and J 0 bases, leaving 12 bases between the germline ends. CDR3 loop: CASSARLVSYEQYF. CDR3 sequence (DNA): TGTGCCAGCAGCGCGCGACTAGTCTCCTACGAGCAGTACTTC.

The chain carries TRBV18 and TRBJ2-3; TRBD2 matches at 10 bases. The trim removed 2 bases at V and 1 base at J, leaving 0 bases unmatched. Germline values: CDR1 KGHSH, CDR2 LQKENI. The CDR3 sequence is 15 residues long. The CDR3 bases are TGTGCCAGCTCACCAACTAGCGGGGGCACAGATACGCAGTATTTT. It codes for CASSPTSGGTDTQYF.

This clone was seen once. For the CDR3, the DNA is TGTGCCAGCAGTCCCACAGAGATTGGACAGGCACGCTATGGCTACACCTTC. Protein: CASSPTEIGQARYGYTF. The V and J genes are TRBV2 and TRBJ1-2, with 7 bases fitting TRBD1. J lost 4 bases, V lost 5 bases, and 16 bases had no gene match. CDR3 length equals 17 residues. The germline gives CDR1 SNHLY, CDR2 FYNNEI.

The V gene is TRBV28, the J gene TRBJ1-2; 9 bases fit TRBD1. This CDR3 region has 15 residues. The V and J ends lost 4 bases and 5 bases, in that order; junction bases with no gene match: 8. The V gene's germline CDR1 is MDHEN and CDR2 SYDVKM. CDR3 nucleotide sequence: TGTGCCAGCAGTTACTTCCTGACAGGGGGATATGGCTACACCTTC. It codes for CASSYFLTGGYGYTF.

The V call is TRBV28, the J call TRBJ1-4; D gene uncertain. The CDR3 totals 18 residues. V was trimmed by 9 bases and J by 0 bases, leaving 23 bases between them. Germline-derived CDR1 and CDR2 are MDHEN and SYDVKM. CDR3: CASQSPSSGFATNEKLFF. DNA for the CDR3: TGTGCCAGTCAATCCCCGTCCTCAGGCTTTGCAACTAATGAAAAACTGTTTTTT.

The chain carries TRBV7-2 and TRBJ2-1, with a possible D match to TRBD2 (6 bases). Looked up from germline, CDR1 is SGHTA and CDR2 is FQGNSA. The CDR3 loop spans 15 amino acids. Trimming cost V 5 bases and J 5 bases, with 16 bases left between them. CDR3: CASSRLGLGNNEQFF. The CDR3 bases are TGTGCCAGCAGCAGACTAGGACTGGGGAACAATGAGCAGTTCTTC.

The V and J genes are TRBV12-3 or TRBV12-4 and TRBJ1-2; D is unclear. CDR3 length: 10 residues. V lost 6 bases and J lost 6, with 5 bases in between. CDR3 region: CASRSNGYTF. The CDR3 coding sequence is TGTGCCAGCAGGTCGAATGGCTACACCTTC.

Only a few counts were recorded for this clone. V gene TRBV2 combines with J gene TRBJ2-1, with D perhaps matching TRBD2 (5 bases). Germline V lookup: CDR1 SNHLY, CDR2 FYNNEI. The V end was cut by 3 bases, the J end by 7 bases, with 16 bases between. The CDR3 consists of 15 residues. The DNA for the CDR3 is TGTGCCAGCAGTGACGGGTGGGAGAGGTATAATGAGCAGTTCTTC. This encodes CASSDGWERYNEQFF.

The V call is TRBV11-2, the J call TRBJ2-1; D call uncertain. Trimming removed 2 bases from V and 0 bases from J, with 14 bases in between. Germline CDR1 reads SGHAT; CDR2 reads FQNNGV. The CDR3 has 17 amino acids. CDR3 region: CASSLMSRFSSYNEQFF. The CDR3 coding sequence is TGTGCCAGCAGCTTAATGTCGCGATTTAGCTCCTACAATGAGCAGTTCTTC. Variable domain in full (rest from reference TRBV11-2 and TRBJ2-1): EAGVAQSPRYKIIEKRQSVAFWCNPISGHATLYWYQQILGQGPKLLIQFQNNGVVDDSQLPKDRFSAERLKGVDSTLKIQPAKLEDSAVYLCASSLMSRFSSYNEQFFGPGTRLTVL.

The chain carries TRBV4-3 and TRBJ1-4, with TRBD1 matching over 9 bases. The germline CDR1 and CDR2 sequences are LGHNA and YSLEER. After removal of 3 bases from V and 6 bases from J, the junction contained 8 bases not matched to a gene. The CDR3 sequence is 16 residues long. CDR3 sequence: CASSQADRGRHEKLFF. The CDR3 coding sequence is TGCGCCAGCAGCCAGGCGGACAGGGGACGGCATGAAAAACTGTTTTTT.

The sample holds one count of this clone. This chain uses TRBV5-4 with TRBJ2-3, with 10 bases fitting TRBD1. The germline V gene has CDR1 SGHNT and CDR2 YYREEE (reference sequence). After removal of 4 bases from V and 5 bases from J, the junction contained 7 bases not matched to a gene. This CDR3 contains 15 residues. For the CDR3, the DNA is TGTGCCAGCAGCGTGGGGACAGGGGATCTAGATACGCAGTATTTT. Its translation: CASSVGTGDLDTQYF.

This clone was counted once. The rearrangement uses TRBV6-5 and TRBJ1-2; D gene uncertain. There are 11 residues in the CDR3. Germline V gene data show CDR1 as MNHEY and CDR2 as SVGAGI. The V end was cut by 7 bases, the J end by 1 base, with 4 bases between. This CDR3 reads CASNHNYGYTF. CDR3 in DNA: TGTGCCAGCAACCATAACTATGGCTACACCTTC.

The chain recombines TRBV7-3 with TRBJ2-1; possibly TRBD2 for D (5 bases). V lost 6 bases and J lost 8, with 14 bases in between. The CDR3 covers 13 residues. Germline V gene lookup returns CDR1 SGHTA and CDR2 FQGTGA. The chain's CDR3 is CASSRAPGDEQFF. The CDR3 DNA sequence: TGTGCCAGCAGTCGGGCTCCCGGGGATGAGCAGTTCTTC.

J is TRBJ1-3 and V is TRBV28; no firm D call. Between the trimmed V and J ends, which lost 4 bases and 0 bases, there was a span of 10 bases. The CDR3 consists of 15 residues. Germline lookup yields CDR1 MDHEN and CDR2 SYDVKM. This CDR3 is CASSSRALSGNTIYF. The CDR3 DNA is TGTGCCAGCAGTTCGAGGGCGCTCTCTGGAAACACCATATATTTT.

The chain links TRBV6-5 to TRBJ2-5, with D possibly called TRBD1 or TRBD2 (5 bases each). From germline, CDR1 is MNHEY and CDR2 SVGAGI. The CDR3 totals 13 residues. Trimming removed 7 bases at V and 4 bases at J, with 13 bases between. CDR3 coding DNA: TGTGCCAGCACCCCTGGGGGTGTAGAGACCCAGTACTTC. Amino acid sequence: CASTPGGVETQYF.

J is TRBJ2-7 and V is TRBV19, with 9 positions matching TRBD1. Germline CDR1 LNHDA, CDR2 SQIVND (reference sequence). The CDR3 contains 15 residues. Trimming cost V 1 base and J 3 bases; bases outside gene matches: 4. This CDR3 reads CASSIAGTGHYEQYF. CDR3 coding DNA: TGTGCCAGTAGTATAGCCGGGACAGGGCACTACGAGCAGTACTTC.